This is a list of T cell receptor beta chains from one sample in a study of CD8+CD57+ T cells in acquired aplastic anemia. TCRdb redid the calling of the reads with MiXCR, one entry per CDR3 protein. The profile shows 150,000 to 200,000 distinct CDR3 sequences, roughly 48% of them singletons. The sample taken for sequencing was sorted CD4+, CD8+, or CD8+CD57+ T cells (not recorded which) from PBMCs. These receptors all come from a human donor in good health. Both conserved end residues are part of each CDR3.

cdr3_aa,v_call,j_call
CAIKGQTDTGELFF,TRBV10-3,TRBJ2-2
CASSDPRTSGSYEQYF,TRBV25-1,TRBJ2-7
CASSQYEGRGTGELFF,TRBV4-2,TRBJ2-2
CATSGPDYGTEAFF,TRBV24-1,TRBJ1-1
CASSLSRGSTDTQYF,TRBV5-1,TRBJ2-3
CSVEEGAGNQPQHF,TRBV29-1,TRBJ1-5
CASSPTLGLAGGYEQYF,TRBV9,TRBJ2-7
CASSPQENTEAFF,TRBV18,TRBJ1-1
CSASGDRGPTGELFF,TRBV20-1,TRBJ2-2
CASTVGGFDEQFF,TRBV19,TRBJ2-1
CATSEGRGWETQYF,TRBV24-1,TRBJ2-5
CASSLEGVEAFF,TRBV7-6,TRBJ1-1
CASSQRQKNIQYF,TRBV7-8,TRBJ2-4
CASSFGGALNTEAFF,TRBV12-3/TRBV12-4,TRBJ1-1
CASSYGGNYGYTF,TRBV6-6,TRBJ1-2
CASSQDKTRTGQETQYF,TRBV4-1,TRBJ2-5
CASSKGRTTNEKLFF,TRBV19,TRBJ1-4
CSARVMNTEAFF,TRBV20-1,TRBJ1-1
CASSPRTGQLAYERYF,TRBV11-1,TRBJ2-7
CASSPGWGSTDTQYF,TRBV6-1,TRBJ2-3
CASSSRDRHNQPQHF,TRBV19,TRBJ1-5
CASSFVQGNEQYF,TRBV5-1,TRBJ2-7
CASSSDGGGWTGELFF,TRBV5-6,TRBJ2-2
CASSHPDRDEGYTF,TRBV4-3,TRBJ1-2
CASSELGTGYEQYF,TRBV25-1,TRBJ2-7
CASSDSRGRANEKLFF,TRBV6-4,TRBJ1-4
CASSLVVNEQFF,TRBV7-9,TRBJ2-1
CATGGKNTGELFF,TRBV24-1,TRBJ2-2
CASSIPSLGGSYNEQFF,TRBV19,TRBJ2-1
CSVEAGVSYNEQFF,TRBV29-1,TRBJ2-1
CASSPRGGSNEQFF,TRBV10-2,TRBJ2-1
CASSPAGTSGKETQYF,TRBV7-2,TRBJ2-5
CAISDGTGGKEQFF,TRBV10-2,TRBJ2-1
CASSRQGESYEQYF,TRBV5-1,TRBJ2-7
CAISELGGGYNEQFF,TRBV10-3,TRBJ2-1
CASKAQGLNTGELFF,TRBV2,TRBJ2-2
CASSLAPRETQYF,TRBV7-9,TRBJ2-5
CAISRGTGLLYEQYF,TRBV10-3,TRBJ2-7
CSAGHPNTGELFF,TRBV29-1,TRBJ2-2
CASRQGRGEQYF,TRBV2,TRBJ2-7
CSASVRSGTDTQYF,TRBV20-1,TRBJ2-3
CASSPTPSGLKNIQYF,TRBV25-1,TRBJ2-4
CASSFPRDRRSGGYTF,TRBV25-1,TRBJ1-2
CSAAGWSLSGANVLTF,TRBV29-1,TRBJ2-6
CASSRGQGATNEKLFF,TRBV6-1,TRBJ1-4